The 24 T cell receptor beta chains given below trace back to one sample, sequenced in a study of CD8 T cells in Susac syndrome. RNA, at roughly 0.5 to 1 ug, was reverse transcribed with random hexamers. TCRdb re-called the immunoSEQ multiplex PCR reads with MiXCR, one entry per CDR3 protein. Here the sample spans about 140,000 distinct CDR3 sequences, approximately 96% being singletons. Sequencing input: CD4+ T cells from PBMCs. The receptors were gathered from a human donor with Susac syndrome.

The chain links TRBV2 to TRBJ2-1, with TRBD2 matching 7 bases. V gave up 7 bases and J gave up 0 bases; unmatched junction bases: 3. There are 14 residues in the CDR3. Germline loops: CDR1 SNHLY, CDR2 FYNNEI. This CDR3 is CASTWDYSYNEQFF. The CDR3 DNA follows: TGTGCCAGCACCTGGGACTACTCCTACAATGAGCAGTTCTTC.

This chain uses TRBV12-3 or TRBV12-4 with TRBJ2-7; possible D gene TRBD1, 5 bases. V lost 5 bases to trimming and J lost 10 bases, with 15 bases between them. The CDR3 runs to 12 residues. CDR3 in DNA: TGTGCCAGCAGTGAAAGAACAGGCCCACAGTACTTC. It translates to CASSERTGPQYF.

The rearrangement uses TRBV28 and TRBJ2-3; D is unresolved. This CDR3 is 14 amino acids long. Germline assignment: CDR1 MDHEN and CDR2 SYDVKM. Trimming removed 2 bases at V and 1 base at J, with 7 bases between. This CDR3 reads CASSLLSRTDTQYF. The CDR3 region has the DNA TGTGCCAGCAGTTTACTGAGTCGCACAGATACGCAGTATTTT.

V usage is TRBV15 and J usage is TRBJ2-5; D is possibly TRBD1 or TRBD2 (5 bases each). CDR1 and CDR2 from the germline V gene are LNHNV and YYDKDF (reference sequence). V lost 5 bases, J lost 3 bases, and 19 bases lay in between. The CDR3 is 16 residues long. The CDR3 DNA is TGTGCCACCAGCGCCCGCAGGACAAGCGGCAAAGAGACCCAGTACTTC. Translation gives CATSARRTSGKETQYF.

V usage is TRBV12-3 or TRBV12-4 and J usage is TRBJ1-1; 7 positions agree with TRBD1. The length of the CDR3 is 12 residues. J lost 6 bases, V lost 5 bases, and 3 bases had no gene match. The CDR3 is CASSQTGSEAFF. The CDR3 DNA reads TGTGCCAGCAGTCAGACAGGGTCTGAAGCTTTCTTT.

CDR3 protein: CASSLGGGAAGELFF. CDR3 sequence (DNA): TGTGCCAGCAGCTTGGGAGGTGGGGCGGCCGGGGAGCTGTTTTTT. The J gene is TRBJ2-2, the V gene TRBV5-4; a weak D match, TRBD1 (5 bases). Germline CDR1 reads SGHNT; CDR2 reads YYREEE (reference sequence). V gave up 0 bases and J gave up 6 bases, with 12 bases separating them. There are 15 residues in the CDR3.

Written as DNA, the CDR3 is TGCGCCAGCAGCTTGGATTTGGATACGCAGTATTTT. Residues: CASSLDLDTQYF. The chain employs TRBV5-1 and TRBJ2-3; D remains unclear. The CDR3 has 12 amino acids. V was clipped by 0 bases and J by 6 bases, with 5 bases between them. Germline CDR1 and CDR2: SGHRS and YFSETQ.

V and J are TRBV7-6 and TRBJ1-1; D ambiguous. Trimming cost V 5 bases and J 1 base, with 14 bases left between them. This CDR3 has 15 residues. Germline CDR1 reads SGHVS; CDR2 reads FNYEAQ. The CDR3 reads CASSPRRAGNTEAFF. For the CDR3, the DNA is TGTGCCAGCAGCCCACGGCGGGCTGGGAACACTGAAGCTTTCTTT. Combining the CDR3 with reference TRBV7-6 and TRBJ1-1 gives the whole variable domain GAGVSQSPRYKVTKRGQDVALRCDPISGHVSLYWYRQALGQGPEFLTYFNYEAQQDKSGLPNDRFSAERPEGSISTLTIQRTEQRDSAMYRCASSPRRAGNTEAFFGQGTRLTVV.

The chain employs TRBV6-6 and TRBJ1-2; perhaps TRBD1 as D (5 bases). The CDR3 extends over 13 amino acids. The V end lost 5 bases, the J end lost 5 bases, and 12 bases lay between the germline ends. Germline-derived CDR1 and CDR2 are MNHNY and SVGAGI (reference sequence). The CDR3 DNA reads TGTGCCAGCAGTATGGGACTCTCTTATGGCTACACCTTC. Translated, it gives CASSMGLSYGYTF.

This sequence joins TRBV11-3 and TRBJ2-2; no firm D call. The germline gives CDR1 SGHNT, CDR2 YENEEA. The V end lost 6 bases, the J end lost 4 bases, and 9 bases lay between the germline ends. The CDR3 is made up of 13 amino acids. CDR3 sequence (DNA): TGTGCCAGCAGGCGGTCGGGCACCGGGGAGCTGTTTTTT. Amino acid sequence: CASRRSGTGELFF.

This chain uses TRBV19 with TRBJ2-1, with D uncertain. V lost 0 bases and J lost 7, with 10 bases in between. Germline V gives CDR1 LNHDA, CDR2 SQIVND (reference sequence). CDR3 length: 14 residues. Here the CDR3 reads CASSIDLLRNEQFF. The CDR3 nucleotides are TGTGCCAGTAGTATAGATCTCCTAAGAAATGAGCAGTTCTTC.

The chain recombines TRBV7-9 with TRBJ1-1; tentative D call: TRBD1 (5 bases). Germline-derived CDR1 and CDR2 are SEHNR and FQNEAQ (reference sequence). CDR3 length: 16 amino acids. V was cut by 7 bases and J by 4 bases, with 22 bases left in between. The CDR3 here is CASTSDASYRRTEAFF. Here the CDR3 DNA reads TGTGCCAGCACCTCTGATGCTTCGTACAGGCGCACTGAAGCTTTCTTT.

The rearrangement links TRBV5-6 to TRBJ1-6; a possible D gene is TRBD1 (6 bases). The V gene's germline CDR1 is SGHDT and CDR2 YYEEEE. This CDR3 is built from 14 residues. Trimming left V 1 base short and J 5 bases short, with 7 bases between. The CDR3 region has the DNA TGTGCCAGCAGCTTGTGGGGGCATAATTCACCCCTCCACTTT. The encoded protein is CASSLWGHNSPLHF.

The chain has TRBV20-1 and TRBJ2-7; D is ambiguous. V was shortened by 6 bases and J by 6 bases, with 12 bases between the two germline ends. Germline CDR1 and CDR2: DFQATT and SNEGSKA (reference sequence). CDR3 size: 11 residues. The CDR3 nucleotides read TGCAGTGCCGGTACTACTTTCGAGCAGTACTTC. Its translation: CSAGTTFEQYF.

The V gene is TRBV9, the J gene TRBJ1-5, with no clear D. V lost 0 bases to trimming and J lost 3 bases, with 10 bases between them. The CDR3 is 15 amino acids. Germline V gene data show CDR1 as SGDLS and CDR2 as YYNGEE. CDR3 DNA sequence: TGTGCCAGCAGCGTAGGTTTCCAGGACAATCAGCCCCAGCATTTT. Translation gives CASSVGFQDNQPQHF.

V gene TRBV29-1 combines with J gene TRBJ1-2; tentatively, D is TRBD1 (6 bases). Germline assignment: CDR1 SQVTM and CDR2 ANQGSEA. Deletions cut 4 bases from V and 8 bases from J, with 17 bases between. The CDR3 sequence is 13 residues long. The CDR3 reads CSVGTVRAEGYTF. CDR3 in DNA: TGCAGCGTTGGGACAGTACGGGCGGAAGGCTACACCTTC.

This clonotype was found once. The genes are TRBV20-1 and TRBJ2-3; 13 nucleotides line up with TRBD2. Germline V gene lookup returns CDR1 DFQATT and CDR2 SNEGSKA (reference sequence). The J segment lost 0 bases and the V segment lost 6 bases, leaving 9 bases of the junction unmatched. The CDR3 extends over 17 amino acids. The CDR3 DNA is TGCAGTGCCGAGGGACTAGCGGGATCAGCAAGCACAGATACGCAGTATTTT. The encoded protein is CSAEGLAGSASTDTQYF.

The chain employs TRBV7-9 and TRBJ2-3, with D perhaps assigned TRBD1 or TRBD2 (5 bases each). The CDR3 extends over 15 amino acids. The V end was cut by 5 bases, the J end by 0 bases, with 12 bases between. Germline CDR1 reads SEHNR; CDR2 reads FQNEAQ (reference sequence). For the CDR3, the DNA is TGTGCCAGCAGCCCTGGGGACCTCAGCACAGATACGCAGTATTTT. This encodes CASSPGDLSTDTQYF.

This chain links TRBV28 with TRBJ2-1, with 16 bases fitting TRBD2. The length of the CDR3 is 15 residues. Trimming at V came to 5 bases and at J to 9 bases, leaving 4 bases not matched to a gene. Germline V gene sequence: CDR1 MDHEN, CDR2 SYDVKM. DNA of the CDR3: TGTGCCAGCAGTCCCGGGACTAGCGGGAGGGGTGAGCAGTTCTTC. Translating gives CASSPGTSGRGEQFF.

This rearrangement joins TRBV25-1 to TRBJ2-1, with 10 bases lining up with TRBD1. The V gene end was trimmed by 4 bases and the J gene end by 3 bases; junction bases not matched to a gene: 3. This CDR3 has 15 amino acids. Germline V gene lookup returns CDR1 MGHDK and CDR2 SYGVNS. CDR3 nucleotide sequence: TGTGCCAGCAGTGGACAGGGGGCCGTCTACAATGAGCAGTTCTTC. Protein sequence: CASSGQGAVYNEQFF.

The V gene is TRBV29-1, the J gene TRBJ2-3; no reliable D call. The CDR3 has 13 residues. V was pared by 6 bases and J by 6 bases, with 16 bases between. Looked up from germline, CDR1 is SQVTM and CDR2 is ANQGSEA. The CDR3 protein is CSVPHPGWDTQYF. The CDR3 region has the DNA TGCAGCGTGCCTCACCCCGGGTGGGATACGCAGTATTTT.

This sequence joins TRBV29-1 and TRBJ1-2; a possible D gene is TRBD1 (5 bases). Per germline, CDR1 SQVTM and CDR2 ANQGSEA. The CDR3 is made up of 15 amino acids. Trimming shortened V by 2 bases and J by 2 bases, and 15 bases separated the two germline ends. The CDR3 sequence: CSVEPLQQENYGYTF. In DNA form, the CDR3 reads TGCAGCGTTGAACCTCTACAACAGGAGAACTATGGCTACACCTTC.

This chain links TRBV19 with TRBJ2-3; 9 bases are shared with TRBD2. With V trimmed by 7 bases and J by 0 bases, 11 bases remained unmatched. This CDR3 has 17 amino acids. Germline V lookup: CDR1 LNHDA, CDR2 SQIVND (reference sequence). The CDR3 nucleotides are TGTGCCAGTACGTTAAGGAGCGGGAGGACTAGCACAGATACGCAGTATTTT. Protein: CASTLRSGRTSTDTQYF.

The V and J genes are TRBV4-1 and TRBJ2-3; 7 bases align to TRBD1. The germline CDR1 and CDR2 sequences are MGHRA and YSYEKL. V lost 4 bases, J lost 5 bases, and 6 bases stayed unmatched. This CDR3 contains 14 residues. The CDR3 sequence is CASSRVPGGDTQYF. The CDR3 DNA sequence: TGCGCCAGCAGCCGCGTCCCAGGGGGAGATACGCAGTATTTT.